This note documents a single TCR beta chain sequence. Its antigen is not identified. Produced via immunoSEQ multiplex PCR; TCRdb's table is partial and in-frame only. The data show about 15,000 clones, with roughly 78% seen just once and 28% held by the top ten. This record comes from a study of OX40 agonist ivuxolimab in advanced cancers. Notes on the study in general: In the expanded peripheral T cells, antigen specificity was never determined. By week 6 at 0.1 to 3.0 mg/kg, blood CD4+ and CD8+ T cells had expanded clonally.

The V end was cut by 5 bases, the J end by 2 bases, with 10 bases between. The germline V gene encodes CDR1 MGHDK and CDR2 SYGVNS. This CDR3 region has 14 residues. This specimen consisted of CD4+ or CD8+ T cells sorted from blood, obtained in a trial of the OX40 agonist ivuxolimab. This sequence joins TRBV25-1 and TRBJ2-4; tentative D call: TRBD1 (6 bases). This sequence was found in an adult with an advanced solid tumor such as melanoma, head and neck, liver or kidney cancer. The CDR3 DNA is TGTGCCAGCAGTCAGGACAGCCCCAAAAACATTCAGTACTTC. As protein: CASSQDSPKNIQYF.